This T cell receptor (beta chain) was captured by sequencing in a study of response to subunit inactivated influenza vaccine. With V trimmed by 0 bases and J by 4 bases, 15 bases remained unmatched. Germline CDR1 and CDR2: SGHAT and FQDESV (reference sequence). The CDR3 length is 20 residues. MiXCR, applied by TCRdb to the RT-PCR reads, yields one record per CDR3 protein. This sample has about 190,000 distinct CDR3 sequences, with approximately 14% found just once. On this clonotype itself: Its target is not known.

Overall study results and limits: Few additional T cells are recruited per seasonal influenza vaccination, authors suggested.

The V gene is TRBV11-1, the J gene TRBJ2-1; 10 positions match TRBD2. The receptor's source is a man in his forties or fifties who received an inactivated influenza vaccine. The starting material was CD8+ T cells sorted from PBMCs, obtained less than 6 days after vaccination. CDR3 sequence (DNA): TGTGCCAGCAGCTTAGCGCTTATAGCGGGGGGCCGAAACTTTTACAATGAGCAGTTCTTC. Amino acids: CASSLALIAGGRNFYNEQFF.